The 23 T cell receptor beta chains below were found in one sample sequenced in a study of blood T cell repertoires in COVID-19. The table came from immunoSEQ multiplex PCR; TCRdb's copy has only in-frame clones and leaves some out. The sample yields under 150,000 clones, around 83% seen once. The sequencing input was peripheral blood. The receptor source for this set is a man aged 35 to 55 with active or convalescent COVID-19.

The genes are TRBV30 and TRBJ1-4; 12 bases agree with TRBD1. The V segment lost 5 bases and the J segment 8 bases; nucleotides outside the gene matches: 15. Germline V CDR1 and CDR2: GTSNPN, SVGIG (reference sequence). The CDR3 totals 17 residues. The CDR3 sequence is CAWSSGTGGAIGEKLFF. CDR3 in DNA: TGTGCCTGGTCATCCGGGACAGGGGGCGCGATTGGAGAAAAACTGTTTTTT.

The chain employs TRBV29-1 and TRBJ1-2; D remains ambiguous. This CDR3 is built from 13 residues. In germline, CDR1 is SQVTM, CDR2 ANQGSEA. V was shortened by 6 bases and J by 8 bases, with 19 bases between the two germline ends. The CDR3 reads CSVHGLVSGGYTF. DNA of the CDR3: TGCAGCGTCCACGGTTTGGTTTCGGGAGGCTACACCTTC.

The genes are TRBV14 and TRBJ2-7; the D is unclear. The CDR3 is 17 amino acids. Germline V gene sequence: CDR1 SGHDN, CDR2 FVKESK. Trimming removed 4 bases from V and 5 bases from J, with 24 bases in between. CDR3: CASSLGPVSKTDHEQYF. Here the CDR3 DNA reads TGTGCCAGCAGCCTGGGCCCCGTATCCAAAACGGATCACGAGCAGTACTTC.

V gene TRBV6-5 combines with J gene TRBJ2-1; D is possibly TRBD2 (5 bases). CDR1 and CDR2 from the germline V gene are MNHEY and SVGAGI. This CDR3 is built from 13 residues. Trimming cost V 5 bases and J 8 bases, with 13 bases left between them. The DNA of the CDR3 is TGTGCCAGCAGTATCTCAGGAGGCTATGAGCAGTTCTTC. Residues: CASSISGGYEQFF.

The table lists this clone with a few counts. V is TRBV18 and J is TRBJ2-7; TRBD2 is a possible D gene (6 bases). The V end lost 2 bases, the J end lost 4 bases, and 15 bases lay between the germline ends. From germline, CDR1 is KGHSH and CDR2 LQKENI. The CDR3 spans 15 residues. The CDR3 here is CASSPWAPGDYEQYF. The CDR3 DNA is TGTGCCAGCTCACCATGGGCTCCGGGGGATTACGAGCAGTACTTC.

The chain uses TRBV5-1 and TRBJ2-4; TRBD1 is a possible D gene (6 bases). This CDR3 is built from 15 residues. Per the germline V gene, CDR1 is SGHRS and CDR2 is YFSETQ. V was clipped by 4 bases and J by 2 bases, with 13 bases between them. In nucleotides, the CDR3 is TGCGCCAGCAGCAATCTCACAGGGACCAAAAACATTCAGTACTTC. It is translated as CASSNLTGTKNIQYF.

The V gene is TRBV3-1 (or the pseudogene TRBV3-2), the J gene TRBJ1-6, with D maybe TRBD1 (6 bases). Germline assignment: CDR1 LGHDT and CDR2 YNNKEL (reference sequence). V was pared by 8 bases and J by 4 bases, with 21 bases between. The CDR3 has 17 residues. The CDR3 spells CASHKGGSVGYNSPLHF. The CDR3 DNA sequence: TGTGCCAGCCATAAGGGGGGGAGCGTGGGGTATAATTCACCCCTCCACTTT.

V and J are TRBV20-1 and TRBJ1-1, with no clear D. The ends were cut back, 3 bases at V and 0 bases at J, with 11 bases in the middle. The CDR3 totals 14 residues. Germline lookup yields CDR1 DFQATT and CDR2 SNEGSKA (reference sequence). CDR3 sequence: CSASFGELNTEAFF. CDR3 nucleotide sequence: TGCAGTGCTAGTTTCGGGGAATTGAACACTGAAGCTTTCTTT.

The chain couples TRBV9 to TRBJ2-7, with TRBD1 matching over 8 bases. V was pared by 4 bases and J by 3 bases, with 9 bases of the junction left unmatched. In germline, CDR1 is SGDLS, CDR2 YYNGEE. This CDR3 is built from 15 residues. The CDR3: CASSRQGKKDYEQYF. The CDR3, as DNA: TGTGCCAGCAGCCGACAGGGGAAGAAAGACTACGAGCAGTACTTC.

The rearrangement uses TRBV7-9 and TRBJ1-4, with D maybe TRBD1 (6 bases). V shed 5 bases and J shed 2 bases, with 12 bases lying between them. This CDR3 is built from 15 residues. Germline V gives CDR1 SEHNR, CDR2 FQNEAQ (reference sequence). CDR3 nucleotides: TGTGCCAGCAGCGCCAGGGGTGTCACTAATGAAAAACTGTTTTTT. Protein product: CASSARGVTNEKLFF.

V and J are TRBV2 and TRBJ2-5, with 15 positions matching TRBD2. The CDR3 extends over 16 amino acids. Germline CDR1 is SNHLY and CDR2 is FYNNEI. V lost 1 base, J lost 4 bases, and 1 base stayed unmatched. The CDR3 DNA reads TGTGCCAGCAGTGAAGGGACTAGCGGGGGGGTAGAGACCCAGTACTTC. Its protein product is CASSEGTSGGVETQYF.

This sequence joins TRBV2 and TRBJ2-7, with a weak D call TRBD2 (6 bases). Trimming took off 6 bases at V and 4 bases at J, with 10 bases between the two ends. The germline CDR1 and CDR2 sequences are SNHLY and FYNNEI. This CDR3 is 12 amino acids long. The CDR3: CASSGGLYEQYF. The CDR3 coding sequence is TGTGCCAGCAGCGGGGGACTTTACGAGCAGTACTTC.

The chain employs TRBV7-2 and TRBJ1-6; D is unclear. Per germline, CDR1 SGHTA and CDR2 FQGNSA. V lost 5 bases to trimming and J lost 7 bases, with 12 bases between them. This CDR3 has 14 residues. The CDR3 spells CASSPLGGNSPLHF. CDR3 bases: TGTGCCAGCAGCCCCCTGGGCGGGAATTCACCCCTCCACTTT. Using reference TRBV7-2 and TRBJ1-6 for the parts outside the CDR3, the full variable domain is GAGVSQSPSNKVTEKGKDVELRCDPISGHTALYWYRQSLGQGLEFLIYFQGNSAPDKSGLPSDRFSAERTGGSVSTLTIQRTQQEDSAVYLCASSPLGGNSPLHFGNGTRLTVT.

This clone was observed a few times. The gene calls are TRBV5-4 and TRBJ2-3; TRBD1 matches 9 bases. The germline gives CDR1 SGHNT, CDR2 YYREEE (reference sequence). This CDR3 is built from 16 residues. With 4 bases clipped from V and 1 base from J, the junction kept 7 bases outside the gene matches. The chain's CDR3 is CASSPGQGIGTDTQYF. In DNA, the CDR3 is TGTGCCAGCAGCCCTGGACAGGGGATAGGCACAGATACGCAGTATTTT.

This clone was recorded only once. The CDR3 region has the DNA TGTGCCAGTTCTACGCTCAGACAGATCCTAAATTCACCCCTCCACTTT. The encoded protein is CASSTLRQILNSPLHF. V gene TRBV19 combines with J gene TRBJ1-6, with a weak D call TRBD1 (5 bases). V was cut by 8 bases and J by 7 bases, with 21 bases left in between. Germline-derived CDR1 and CDR2 are LNHDA and SQIVND (reference sequence). This CDR3 has 16 residues.

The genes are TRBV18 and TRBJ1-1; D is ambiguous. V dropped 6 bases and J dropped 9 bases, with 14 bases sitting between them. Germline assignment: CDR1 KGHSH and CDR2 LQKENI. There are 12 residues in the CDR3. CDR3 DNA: TGTGCCAGCTCGGAGGGAAGTGGACAAGCTTTCTTT. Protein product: CASSEGSGQAFF.

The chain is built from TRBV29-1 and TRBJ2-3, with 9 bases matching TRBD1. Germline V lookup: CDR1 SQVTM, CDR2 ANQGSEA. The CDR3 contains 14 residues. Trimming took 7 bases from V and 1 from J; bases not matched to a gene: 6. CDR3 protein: CSGDRTGGTDTQYF. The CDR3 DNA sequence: TGCAGCGGTGACAGGACAGGGGGCACAGATACGCAGTATTTT.

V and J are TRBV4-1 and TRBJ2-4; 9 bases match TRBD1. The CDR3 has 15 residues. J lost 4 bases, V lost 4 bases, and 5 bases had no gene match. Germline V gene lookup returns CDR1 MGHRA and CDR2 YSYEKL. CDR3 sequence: CASSRTGEGKNIQYF. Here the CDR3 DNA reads TGCGCCAGCAGCCGGACAGGGGAAGGGAAAAACATTCAGTACTTC.

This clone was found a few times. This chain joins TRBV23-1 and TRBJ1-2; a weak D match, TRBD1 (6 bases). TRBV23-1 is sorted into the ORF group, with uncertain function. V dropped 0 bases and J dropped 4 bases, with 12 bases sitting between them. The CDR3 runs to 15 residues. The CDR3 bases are TGCGCCAGCAGTCAATCAAGCAGGGGAGTCTATGGCTACACCTTC. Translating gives CASSQSSRGVYGYTF.

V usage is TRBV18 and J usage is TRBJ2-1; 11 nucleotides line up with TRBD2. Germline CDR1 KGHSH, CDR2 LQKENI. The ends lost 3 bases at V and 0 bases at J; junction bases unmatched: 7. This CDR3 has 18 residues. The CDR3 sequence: CASSPLAGGSSSYNEQFF. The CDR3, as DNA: TGTGCCAGCTCACCGCTAGCGGGGGGCTCGAGCTCCTACAATGAGCAGTTCTTC.

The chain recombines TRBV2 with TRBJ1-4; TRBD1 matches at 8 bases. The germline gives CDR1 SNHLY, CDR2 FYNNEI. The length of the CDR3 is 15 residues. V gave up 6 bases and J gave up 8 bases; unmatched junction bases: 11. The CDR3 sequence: CASRANGQGGEKLFF. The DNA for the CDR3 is TGTGCCAGCAGGGCTAATGGACAGGGAGGGGAAAAACTGTTTTTT.

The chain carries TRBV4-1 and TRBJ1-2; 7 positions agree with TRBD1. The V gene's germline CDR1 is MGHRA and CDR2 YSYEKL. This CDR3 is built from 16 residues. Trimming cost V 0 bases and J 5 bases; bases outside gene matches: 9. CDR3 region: CASSQDWKQGIYGYTF. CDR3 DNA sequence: TGCGCCAGCAGCCAAGATTGGAAACAGGGGATATATGGCTACACCTTC.

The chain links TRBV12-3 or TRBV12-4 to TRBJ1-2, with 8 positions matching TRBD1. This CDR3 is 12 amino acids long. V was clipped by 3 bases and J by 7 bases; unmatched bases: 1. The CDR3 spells CASSLDRVGYTF. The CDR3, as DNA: TGTGCCAGCAGTTTGGACAGGGTTGGCTACACCTTC.